This entry lists 27 T cell receptor beta chains sequenced from one sample in a study of early T cells in non-severe SARS-CoV-2 infection. MiXCR was run by TCRdb on the 5' RACE reads, yielding one entry per CDR3 protein. The sample lists fewer than 50,000 distinct CDR3 sequences; less than 8.5% were seen once. Sequencing used whole blood. These receptors were taken from an adult who was a healthcare worker with PCR-confirmed SARS-CoV-2 infection or an uninfected control (not recorded which).

This clonotype was seen only a few times. The chain recombines TRBV21-1 with TRBJ2-1. TRBV21-1 is annotated as a pseudogene. The CDR3 totals 14 residues. CDR3 protein: CASSKARGYNEQFF. In DNA form, the CDR3 reads TGTGCCAGCAGCAAAGCCCGCGGCTACAATGAGCAGTTCTTC.

This clonotype has just a few counts. The chain's CDR3 is CSASGDRGLETQYF. CDR3 bases: TGCAGTGCTAGTGGGGACAGGGGATTGGAGACCCAGTACTTC. The V and J genes are TRBV20-1 and TRBJ2-5; 10 nucleotides agree with TRBD1. The CDR3 extends over 14 amino acids. The germline gives CDR1 DFQATT, CDR2 SNEGSKA (reference sequence). Trimming removed 3 bases from V and 5 bases from J; junction bases left unmatched: 6.

This clonotype was observed at least ten times. The V and J genes are TRBV6-4 and TRBJ2-3; maybe TRBD1 (6 bases). The CDR3 extends over 15 amino acids. Germline CDR1 MRHNA, CDR2 SNTAGT. V was pared by 6 bases and J by 0 bases, with 13 bases between. Written as DNA, the CDR3 is TGTGCCAGCAGGACCAGGGACATAAGCACAGATACGCAGTATTTT. Residues: CASRTRDISTDTQYF.

The CDR3 loop reads CATSDTRGPSNQPQHF. The CDR3 region has the DNA TGTGCCACCAGTGATACCAGGGGTCCTAGCAATCAGCCCCAGCATTTT. The chain couples TRBV24-1 to TRBJ1-5; D is possibly TRBD1 (6 bases). CDR3 length: 16 residues. Germline V gene lookup returns CDR1 KGHDR and CDR2 SFDVKD. Trimming pared 3 bases from V and 0 bases from J, leaving 11 bases between.

This clonotype was found many times. The chain joins TRBV12-3 or TRBV12-4 to TRBJ2-5; TRBD1 agrees at 8 bases. V lost 6 bases, J lost 7 bases, and 7 bases stayed unmatched. This CDR3 is 13 amino acids long. CDR3 amino acids: CASRSTGTGTQYF. The CDR3 DNA is TGTGCCAGCAGATCCACCGGGACAGGGACCCAGTACTTC.

This clonotype was recorded many times. This chain links TRBV4-3 with TRBJ2-3; 10 bases map to TRBD2. The CDR3 spans 16 residues. J gave up 0 bases and V 4 bases, and 4 bases lay outside the gene matches. Germline CDR1 and CDR2: LGHNA and YSLEER. In DNA, the CDR3 is TGCGCCAGCAGCCCACTAGCGGGGCTTAGCACAGATACGCAGTATTTT. This codes for CASSPLAGLSTDTQYF.

This clonotype showed up just a few times. The rearrangement links TRBV7-9 to TRBJ2-7; D might be TRBD1 (5 bases). This CDR3 has 14 residues. Germline loops: CDR1 SEHNR, CDR2 FQNEAQ (reference sequence). V was trimmed by 4 bases and J by 3 bases, leaving 13 bases between them. The DNA of the CDR3 is TGTGCCAGCAGCTACGTGGACACCCACTACGAGCAGTACTTC. Protein sequence: CASSYVDTHYEQYF.

This clonotype occurred many times. The chain links TRBV24-1 to TRBJ2-1, with D maybe TRBD1 (6 bases). Trimming removed 3 bases from V and 12 bases from J, with 8 bases in between. The CDR3 contains 11 residues. The germline V gene has CDR1 KGHDR and CDR2 SFDVKD. CDR3 protein: CATSDETGQFF. CDR3 bases: TGTGCCACCAGTGATGAGACAGGGCAGTTCTTC.

This clonotype appeared many times. The chain combines TRBV7-9 with TRBJ1-2; D is possibly TRBD1 (6 bases). Trimming stripped 5 bases from V and 4 bases from J, with 11 bases between. CDR1 is SEHNR and CDR2 is FQNEAQ in the germline V gene (reference sequence). The CDR3 length is 13 residues. The CDR3 bases are TGTGCCAGCAGCCTGGACAGTTTCTATGGCTACACCTTC. Translating gives CASSLDSFYGYTF.

The sample holds a few counts of this clonotype. This rearrangement joins TRBV19 to TRBJ2-5; the D is unclear. Germline V gene data show CDR1 as LNHDA and CDR2 as SQIVND (reference sequence). Trimming removed 3 bases at V and 13 bases at J, with 12 bases between. The CDR3 is 11 residues long. This CDR3 reads CASSIRLELYF. CDR3 DNA sequence: TGTGCCAGTAGTATCCGGCTAGAGCTGTACTTC.

The chain employs TRBV5-5 and TRBJ1-3; weak D call: TRBD1 (6 bases). The ends were cut back, 0 bases at V and 0 bases at J, with 7 bases in the middle. Looked up from germline, CDR1 is SGHKS and CDR2 is YYEKEE (reference sequence). This CDR3 has 15 residues. The CDR3, as DNA: TGTGCCAGCAGCTTGGGGGGGCACTCTGGAAACACCATATATTTT. The encoded protein is CASSLGGHSGNTIYF.

Details on this clonotype: One base away lies a much larger clone, so this may be a sequencing read error. V is TRBV30 and J is TRBJ2-7; the D call may be TRBD1 or TRBD2 (5 bases each). Germline-derived CDR1 and CDR2 are GTSNPN and SVGIG (reference sequence). CDR3 length equals 12 residues. Trimming took 3 bases from V and 5 from J, leaving 11 bases between them. DNA for the CDR3: TGTGCCTGGAGAGAAAGGGGACACGAGCAGTACTTC. Translation: CAWRERGHEQYF. Drawing the rest from reference TRBV30 and TRBJ2-7, the complete variable domain is SQTIHQWPATLVQPVGSPLSLECTVEGTSNPNLYWYRQAAGRGLQLLFYSVGIGQISSEVPQNLSASRPQDRQFILSSKKLLLSDSGFYLCAWRERGHEQYFGPGTRLTVT.

This clonotype was seen a single time. The chain links TRBV5-1 to TRBJ2-3; D remains ambiguous. CDR3 length: 12 residues. V lost 0 bases and J 4 bases, leaving 3 bases between the germline ends. CDR1 is SGHRS and CDR2 is YFSETQ in the germline V gene. This CDR3 is CASSLDADTQYF. DNA for the CDR3: TGCGCCAGCAGCTTGGATGCAGATACGCAGTATTTT.

This clonotype was observed many times. The chain recombines TRBV28 with TRBJ2-1; no firm D call. CDR1 MDHEN and CDR2 SYDVKM come from the germline V gene. V lost 6 bases, J lost 0 bases, and 15 bases lay in between. This CDR3 spans 16 amino acids. The CDR3: CASRPLNHASYNEQFF. In DNA form, the CDR3 reads TGTGCCAGCAGACCCCTAAATCATGCCTCCTACAATGAGCAGTTCTTC.

There are many counts of this clonotype. The chain has TRBV11-2 and TRBJ1-4; no firm D call. Per germline, CDR1 SGHAT and CDR2 FQNNGV. This CDR3 comprises 12 residues. V dropped 3 bases and J dropped 13 bases, with 12 bases sitting between them. The CDR3 region is CASSLGPGILFF. CDR3 nucleotide sequence: TGTGCCAGCAGCTTGGGTCCGGGGATACTGTTTTTT.

In its sample, this clonotype was seen a few times. J is TRBJ2-7 and V is TRBV6-5; possibly TRBD2 for D (6 bases). The CDR3 runs to 13 residues. Trimming removed 7 bases at V and 4 bases at J, with 14 bases between. Germline values: CDR1 MNHEY, CDR2 SVGAGI. The DNA for the CDR3 is TGTGCCAGCACCCGGGGGTCAAGTTACGAGCAGTACTTC. It specifies CASTRGSSYEQYF.

This clonotype turned up a few times. The chain uses TRBV20-1 and TRBJ1-6; no definite D call. The CDR3 is 13 amino acids. The V gene lost 6 bases and the J gene lost 3 bases, with 9 bases spanning the gap. Germline V gives CDR1 DFQATT, CDR2 SNEGSKA (reference sequence). CDR3 in amino acids: CSAGWHYNSPLHF. CDR3 in DNA: TGCAGTGCGGGTTGGCACTATAATTCACCCCTCCACTTT.

The rearrangement joins TRBV4-1 to TRBJ1-6, with 8 bases identical to TRBD1. Trimming at V came to 4 bases and at J to 7 bases, leaving 24 bases not matched to a gene. CDR1 and CDR2 (germline): MGHRA, YSYEKL. This CDR3 spans 21 amino acids. The CDR3 DNA reads TGCGCCAGCAGCCCCCACCAGGACAGGGCAGTCTTGGGGTTCGGGAATTCACCCCTCCACTTT. Its protein product is CASSPHQDRAVLGFGNSPLHF.

This clonotype appeared a few times. This chain links TRBV5-5 with TRBJ2-3, with D tentatively TRBD2 (6 bases). This CDR3 has 14 amino acids. Trimming removed 1 base from V and 4 bases from J, with 10 bases in between. CDR1 is SGHKS, CDR2 YYEKEE, per germline (reference sequence). CDR3 coding DNA: TGTGCCAGCAGCTTGCCGGGGAGGCCAGATACGCAGTATTTT. Its protein product is CASSLPGRPDTQYF.

This clonotype was picked up many times. The chain links TRBV20-1 to TRBJ1-5; the match to TRBD1 covers 8 bases. This CDR3 has 14 residues. After removal of 3 bases from V and 0 bases from J, the junction contained 1 base not matched to a gene. Germline V gene data show CDR1 as DFQATT and CDR2 as SNEGSKA (reference sequence). Here the CDR3 DNA reads TGCAGTGCTAGGACAGGGGATAGCAATCAGCCCCAGCATTTT. Protein: CSARTGDSNQPQHF.

This clonotype was seen only a few times. V and J are TRBV30 and TRBJ1-4; 8 bases are a match to TRBD1. Trimming cost V 3 bases and J 5 bases; bases outside gene matches: 5. The germline CDR1 and CDR2 sequences are GTSNPN and SVGIG (reference sequence). There are 14 residues in the CDR3. CDR3 sequence (DNA): TGTGCCTGGAGCAAACAGGGGGTGAATGAAAAACTGTTTTTT. It yields the protein CAWSKQGVNEKLFF.

The chain has TRBV5-5 and TRBJ1-1; D remains ambiguous. This CDR3 comprises 12 residues. CDR1 and CDR2 (germline): SGHKS, YYEKEE (reference sequence). With 0 bases removed from V and 6 bases from J, the gap between germline ends came to 6 bases. The CDR3 DNA reads as TGTGCCAGCAGCTTGGGTTTCGCTGAAGCTTTCTTT. Translating it yields CASSLGFAEAFF. The variable domain in full, completed from reference TRBV5-5 and TRBJ1-1, reads DAGVTQSPTHLIKTRGQQVTLRCSPISGHKSVSWYQQVLGQGPQFIFQYYEKEERGRGNFPDRFSARQFPNYSSELNVNALLLGDSALYLCASSLGFAEAFFGQGTRLTVV.

This clonotype has more than one count but fewer than ten. The V and J genes are TRBV11-2 and TRBJ2-3, with D tentatively TRBD1 (6 bases). The V gene lost 6 bases and the J gene lost 3 bases, with 19 bases spanning the gap. The CDR3 is 16 residues long. CDR1 SGHAT and CDR2 FQNNGV come from the germline V gene. CDR3 protein: CASRGILGARTDTQYF. CDR3 coding DNA: TGTGCCAGCAGGGGCATCTTGGGGGCCAGGACAGATACGCAGTATTTT. The variable domain in full, with the rest retrieved from reference TRBV11-2 and TRBJ2-3, is EAGVAQSPRYKIIEKRQSVAFWCNPISGHATLYWYQQILGQGPKLLIQFQNNGVVDDSQLPKDRFSAERLKGVDSTLKIQPAKLEDSAVYLCASRGILGARTDTQYFGPGTRLTVL.

This clonotype showed up many times. The J gene is TRBJ2-3, the V gene TRBV5-1, with 11 bases matching TRBD1. The V gene end was trimmed by 4 bases and the J gene end by 6 bases; junction bases not matched to a gene: 10. Germline V gives CDR1 SGHRS, CDR2 YFSETQ. There are 16 residues in the CDR3. The DNA of the CDR3 is TGCGCCAGCAGCCTTAGGGGACAGGGGGTATTTGATACGCAGTATTTT. Translating gives CASSLRGQGVFDTQYF.

This chain links TRBV4-3 with TRBJ2-1; possible D gene TRBD1, 5 bases. The germline V gene encodes CDR1 LGHNA and CDR2 YSLEER. The V end lost 1 base, the J end lost 6 bases, and 7 bases lay between the germline ends. The CDR3 contains 13 residues. The CDR3 region is CASSQGTGNEQFF. The CDR3 DNA is TGCGCCAGCAGCCAAGGAACAGGCAATGAGCAGTTCTTC.

This chain links TRBV7-2 with TRBJ1-2; a weak D match, TRBD1 (5 bases). Germline V gives CDR1 SGHTA, CDR2 FQGNSA. Trimming removed 3 bases at V and 3 bases at J, with 11 bases between. This CDR3 has 14 amino acids. CDR3 sequence: CASSLQVGDYGYTF. DNA of the CDR3: TGTGCCAGCAGCTTGCAAGTAGGGGACTATGGCTACACCTTC.

The chain has TRBV5-1 and TRBJ2-2; 8 positions agree with TRBD2. This CDR3 contains 16 residues. Germline V gene lookup returns CDR1 SGHRS and CDR2 YFSETQ. Trimming at V came to 3 bases and at J to 5 bases, leaving 9 bases not matched to a gene. The CDR3, as DNA: TGCGCCAGCAGCTCCCCCCTAGCGGGTGAAACCGGGGAGCTGTTTTTT. Its translation: CASSSPLAGETGELFF.